The clone carrying this T cell receptor beta chain was picked up a small number of times. Its antigen is as yet unknown. The sample belongs to a study of T-cell memory formation after mild COVID-19. Study background: In these data, TCR clusters were largely donor specific.

Points from the study as a whole: Later expanders leaned CD4+, whereas day 15 to 85 contracting clones were balanced CD4/CD8. The study detected some responding clones in pre-infection memory, suggesting cross-reactive memory joined. CD4+ clones that contracted lay mainly in CM and EM; CD8+ ones lay in EMRA.

This CDR3 spans 14 amino acids. Trimming removed 0 bases from V and 5 bases from J, with 10 bases in between. Germline V gene sequence: CDR1 SGHAT, CDR2 FQNNGV. TCRdb independently ran MiXCR on the 5' RACE reads; one entry per CDR3 protein. The table includes under 300,000 distinct CDR3 sequences, roughly 10% detected once. The sequencing sample was made of PBMCs or a T cell subset sorted from them (not recorded which). This TCR was recovered from a young man who had mild COVID-19 (a few samples of this study predate the infection). Cell type and time point are not known. The chain uses TRBV11-2 and TRBJ1-1, with D unresolved. CDR3 region: CASSLEEGLTEAFF. The CDR3 nucleotides are TGTGCCAGCAGCTTAGAGGAGGGTTTGACTGAAGCTTTCTTT.